Below, one T cell receptor beta chain is given with its context. Its antigen is currently not known. No clone much larger than this one lies a single base away; base qualities are absent. The sample is drawn from a study of shared clonotypes between healthy human individuals (dated by TCRdb to 2018 to 2021). Some background on the complete study: The cohort comprised a couple of women and a few men aged 18 to 49 years. Per donor, three plates each were used for CD4 naive and CD4 memory, two for CD8 naive, and one for CD8 memory. To estimate repertoire size and how much clonotypes are shared between individuals, the study performed deep sequencing of blood TCR repertoires from roughly five healthy adults. To increase sequencing depth and limit assay-specific biases, TCR repertoire library preparation and sequencing were carried out by different laboratories using diverse techniques. Leukapheresis yielded between about 0.9 and 9.5 billion PBMCs per donor. What the research found in general, with its limitations: Pairwise subsampling indicated that sequencing depth was expected to affect the degree of clonotype sharing among donors. Sampling was restricted to blood, and TCR repertoires in tissues likely differ from the TCR repertoires found in blood. When a handful of donors were compared, the shared fraction of clonotypes was about 5.2% for naive CD4, over 3% for naive CD8, 2.3% for memory CD4, and less than 0.5% for memory CD8. Incomplete sequencing was indicated by rarefaction of sorted-subset datasets, despite the large sequencing depth. Compared with non-shared clonotypes, clonotypes shared by all four sorted-subset donors had higher generation probabilities. The genetic and exposure-history diversity represented was limited by the small number of donors. Naive subsets generally had larger estimated clonotype richness than memory subsets did.

The donors were healthy, HIV-negative adults who had no recently reported acute infections or vaccinations. Every donor was a Caucasian adult living in Nashville, Tennessee, USA. CD4+ T cells were enriched through magnetic negative selection, after which naive cells were positively selected on CD45RA and the remaining negative fraction served as the memory subset. Blood was obtained by leukapheresis, after which PBMCs were separated by Ficoll-Histopaque density gradient centrifugation and cryopreserved in liquid nitrogen vapor phase. Analytical flow cytometry was used to check the purity and quantity of each magnetically sorted T cell population. From each sorted fraction, genomic DNA was isolated and quantified by UV absorbance on a Nanodrop 2000c. Using the deep immunoSEQ assay, multiplex PCR amplified TCR CDR3 regions from genomic DNA. Genomic DNA extracted from each cell subset was distributed evenly over all wells of several immunoSEQ 96-well plates, and each plate served as one replicate. Each replicate PCR for sorted subsets received about 180 ng genomic DNA, equal to about 30,000 T cell genomes. Purified libraries were quantified with a Qubit 3.0 fluorometer, sized on a Bioanalyzer 2100, and re-quantified with the KAPA Library Quantification kit. A separate single-read 150-cycle Illumina NextSeq 550 flow cell was used to sequence each immunoSEQ 96-well plate. The original methods were these. The immunoSEQ output contained only junctional sequences without quality scores, so filtering could not match that applied to full-length reads. Sequences were annotated with PyIR, a Python wrapper for IgBLAST v1.9, using IMGT germline references to assign V/J genes and CDR3. Reads were removed for weak V/J assignments (E-value above 1e-6), missing CDR3, stop codons, out-of-frame junctions, or ambiguous translated residues. A V3J clonotype was defined by an identical inferred V gene, J gene, and CDR3 amino acid sequence. Percentage overlap between repertoires was computed as shared unique clonotypes divided by the size of the smaller repertoire. Repertoire richness was assessed with RTK rarefaction, the Chao1 estimator, and Recon v2.1 estimates of unobserved clonotypes. For all TCRbeta clonotypes obtained by the gDNA method from a few donors, generation probabilities were computed with OLGA. The immuneACCESS repertoire file appears here via TCRdb, limited to in-frame rearrangements. These files lack a portion of the clones; in checked studies, under half of the deficit traces to unresolved V genes, and the cause of the others is not known. D and trimming come from the DNA, and the V and J calls and clone size come from that table. The sample profile shows 850,000 to 1,200,000 clones; 75% of them were found once. Over 1.3% of the sample goes to the ten largest clones.

Specimen: memory CD4+ T cells sorted from blood. Reading the label with the study, this specimen's cell subset or site is: CD45RA-negative fraction. This sequence originates from a man aged 18-30 years in good health.

The CDR3 corresponds to CASKSQDRSYEQYF. The nucleotide sequence is TGTGCCAGCAAGAGTCAGGACAGGTCCTACGAGCAGTACTTC. The chain was built from TRBV2 and TRBJ2-7; TRBD1 matches 7 bases in the middle. CDR1 and CDR2, looked up from the germline V gene, are SNHLY and FYNNEI. Measured from the cysteine to the phenylalanine, the CDR3 is 14 residues long. Left in the record is the CDR3 DNA by itself, 42 bases read in frame from the first base. The junction shows trimming of 7 bases on V and 1 base on J, and the gene matches do not reach 7 bases of it.